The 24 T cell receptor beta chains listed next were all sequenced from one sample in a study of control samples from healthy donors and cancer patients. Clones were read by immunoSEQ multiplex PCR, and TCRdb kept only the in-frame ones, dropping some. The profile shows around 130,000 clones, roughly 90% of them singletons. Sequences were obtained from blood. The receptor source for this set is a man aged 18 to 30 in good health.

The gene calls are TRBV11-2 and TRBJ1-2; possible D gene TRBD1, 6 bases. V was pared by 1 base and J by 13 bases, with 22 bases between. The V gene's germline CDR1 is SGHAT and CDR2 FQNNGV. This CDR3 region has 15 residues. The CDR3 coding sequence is TGTGCCAGCAGCTTAGTTAGGGGTCGGGGGCCCGCCGGCACCTTC. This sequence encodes CASSLVRGRGPAGTF.

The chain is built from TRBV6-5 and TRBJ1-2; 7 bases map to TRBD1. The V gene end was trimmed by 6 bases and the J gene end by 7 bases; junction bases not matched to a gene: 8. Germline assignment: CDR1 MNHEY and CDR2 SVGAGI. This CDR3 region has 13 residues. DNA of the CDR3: TGTGCCAGCAGGGGACCGGGACAGATTGGCTACACCTTC. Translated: CASRGPGQIGYTF.

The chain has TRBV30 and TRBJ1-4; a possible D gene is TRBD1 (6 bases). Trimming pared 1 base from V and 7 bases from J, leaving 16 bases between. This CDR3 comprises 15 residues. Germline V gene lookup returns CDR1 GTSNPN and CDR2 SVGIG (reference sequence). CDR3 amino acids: CAWSATGQRLEKLFF. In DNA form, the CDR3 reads TGTGCCTGGAGTGCAACCGGACAGCGCCTTGAAAAACTGTTTTTT.

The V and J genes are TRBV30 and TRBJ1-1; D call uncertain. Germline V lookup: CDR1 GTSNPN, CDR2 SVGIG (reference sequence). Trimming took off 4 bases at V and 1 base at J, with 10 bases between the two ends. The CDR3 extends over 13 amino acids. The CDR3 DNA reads TGTGCCTGGAATCTCGGGCCGAACACTGAAGCTTTCTTT. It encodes CAWNLGPNTEAFF. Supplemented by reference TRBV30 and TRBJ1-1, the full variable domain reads SQTIHQWPATLVQPVGSPLSLECTVEGTSNPNLYWYRQAAGRGLQLLFYSVGIGQISSEVPQNLSASRPQDRQFILSSKKLLLSDSGFYLCAWNLGPNTEAFFGQGTRLTVV.

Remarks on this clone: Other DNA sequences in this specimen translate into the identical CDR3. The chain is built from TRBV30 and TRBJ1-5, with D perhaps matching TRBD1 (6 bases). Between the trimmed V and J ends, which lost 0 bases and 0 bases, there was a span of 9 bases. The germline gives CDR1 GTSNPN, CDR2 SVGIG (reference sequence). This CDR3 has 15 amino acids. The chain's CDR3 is CAWSVGGYSNQPQHF. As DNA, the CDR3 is TGTGCCTGGAGTGTAGGGGGATATAGCAATCAGCCCCAGCATTTT.

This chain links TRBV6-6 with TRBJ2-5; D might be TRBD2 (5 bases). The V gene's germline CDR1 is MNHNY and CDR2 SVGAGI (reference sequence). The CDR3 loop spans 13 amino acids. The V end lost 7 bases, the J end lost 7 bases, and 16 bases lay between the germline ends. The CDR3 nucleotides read TGTGCCAGCACCTACGGGGTCCCAGGGACCCAGTACTTC. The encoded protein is CASTYGVPGTQYF.

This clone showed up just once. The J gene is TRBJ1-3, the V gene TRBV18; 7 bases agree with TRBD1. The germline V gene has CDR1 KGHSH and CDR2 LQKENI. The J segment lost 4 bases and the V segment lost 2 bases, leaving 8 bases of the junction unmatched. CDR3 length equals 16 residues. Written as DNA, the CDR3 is TGTGCCAGCTCACCAGAGGAGGGGGCAGTCGGAAACACCATATATTTT. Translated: CASSPEEGAVGNTIYF.

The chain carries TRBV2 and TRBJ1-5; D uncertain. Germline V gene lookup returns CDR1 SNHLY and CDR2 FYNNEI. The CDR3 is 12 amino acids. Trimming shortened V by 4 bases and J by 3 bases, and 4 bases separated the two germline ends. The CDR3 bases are TGTGCCAGCAGTGTGAACAATCAGCCCCAGCATTTT. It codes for CASSVNNQPQHF.

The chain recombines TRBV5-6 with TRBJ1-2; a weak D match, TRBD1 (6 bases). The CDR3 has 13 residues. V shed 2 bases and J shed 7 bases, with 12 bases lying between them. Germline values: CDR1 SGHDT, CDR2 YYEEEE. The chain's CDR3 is CASSFQGRAGYTF. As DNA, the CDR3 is TGTGCCAGCAGCTTCCAGGGGAGGGCTGGCTACACCTTC.

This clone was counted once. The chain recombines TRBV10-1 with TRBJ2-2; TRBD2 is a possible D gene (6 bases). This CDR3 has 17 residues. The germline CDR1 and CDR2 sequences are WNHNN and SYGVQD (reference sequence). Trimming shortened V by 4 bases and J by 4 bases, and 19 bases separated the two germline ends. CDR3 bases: TGCGCCAGCAGTGGTTCGGGACTCCCTCTCCGCACCGGGGAGCTGTTTTTT. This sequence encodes CASSGSGLPLRTGELFF.

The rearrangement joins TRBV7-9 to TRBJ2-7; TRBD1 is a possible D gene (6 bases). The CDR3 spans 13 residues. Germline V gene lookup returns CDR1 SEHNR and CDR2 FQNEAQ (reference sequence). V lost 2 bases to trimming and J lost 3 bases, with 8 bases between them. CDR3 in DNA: TGTGCCAGCAGCTTACTACAGGGCTACGAGCAGTACTTC. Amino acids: CASSLLQGYEQYF.

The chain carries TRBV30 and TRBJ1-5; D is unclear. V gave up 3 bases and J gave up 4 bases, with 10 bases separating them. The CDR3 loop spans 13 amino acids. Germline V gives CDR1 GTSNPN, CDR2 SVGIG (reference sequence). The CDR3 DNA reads TGTGCCTGGAGCCTCTTGGGTAATCAGCCCCAGCATTTT. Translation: CAWSLLGNQPQHF.

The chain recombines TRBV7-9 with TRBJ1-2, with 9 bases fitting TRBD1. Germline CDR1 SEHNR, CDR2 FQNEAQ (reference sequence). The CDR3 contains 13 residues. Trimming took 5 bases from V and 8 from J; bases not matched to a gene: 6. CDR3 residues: CASSETGGSGYTF. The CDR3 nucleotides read TGTGCCAGCAGCGAGACAGGGGGTTCCGGCTACACCTTC.

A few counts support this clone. The CDR3 region is CASSEARGRIYSPLHF. The CDR3 DNA sequence: TGTGCCAGCAGTGAAGCTCGTGGACGGATTTATTCACCCCTCCACTTT. The rearrangement joins TRBV6-1 to TRBJ1-6; D call uncertain. Trimming removed 0 bases at V and 8 bases at J, with 14 bases between. Looked up from germline, CDR1 is MNHNS and CDR2 is SASEGT. The CDR3 extends over 16 amino acids.

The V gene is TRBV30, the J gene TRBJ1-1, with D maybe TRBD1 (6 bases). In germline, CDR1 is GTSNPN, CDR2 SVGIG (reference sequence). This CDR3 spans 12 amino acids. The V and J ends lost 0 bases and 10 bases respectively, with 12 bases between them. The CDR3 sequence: CAWSVQGRGAFF. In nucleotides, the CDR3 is TGTGCCTGGAGTGTACAGGGCAGGGGAGCTTTCTTT.

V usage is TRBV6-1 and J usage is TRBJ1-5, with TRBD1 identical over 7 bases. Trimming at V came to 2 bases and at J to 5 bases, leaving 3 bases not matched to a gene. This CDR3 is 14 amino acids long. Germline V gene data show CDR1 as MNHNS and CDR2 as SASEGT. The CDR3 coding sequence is TGTGCCAGCAGTGAACCTCAGGGGGATCAGCCCCAGCATTTT. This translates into CASSEPQGDQPQHF.

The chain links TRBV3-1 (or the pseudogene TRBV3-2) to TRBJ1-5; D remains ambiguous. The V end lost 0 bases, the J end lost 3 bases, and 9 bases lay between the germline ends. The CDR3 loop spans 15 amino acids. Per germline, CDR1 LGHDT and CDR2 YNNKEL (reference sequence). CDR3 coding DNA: TGTGCCAGCAGCCAAGATTTGAGGGACAATCAGCCCCAGCATTTT. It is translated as CASSQDLRDNQPQHF.

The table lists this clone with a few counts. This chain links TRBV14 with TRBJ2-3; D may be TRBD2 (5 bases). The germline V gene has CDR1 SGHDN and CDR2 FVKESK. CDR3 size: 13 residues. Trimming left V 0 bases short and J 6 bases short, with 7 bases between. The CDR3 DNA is TGTGCCAGCAGCCAAGATAGGAGGGATACGCAGTATTTT. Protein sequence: CASSQDRRDTQYF.

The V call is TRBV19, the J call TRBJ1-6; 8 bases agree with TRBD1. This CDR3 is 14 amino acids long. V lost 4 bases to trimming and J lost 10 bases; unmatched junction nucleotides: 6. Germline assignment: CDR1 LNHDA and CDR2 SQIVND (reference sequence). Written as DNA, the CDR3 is TGTGCCAGTAGTACCCGGGACAGGTCCTCACCCCTCCACTTT. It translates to CASSTRDRSSPLHF.

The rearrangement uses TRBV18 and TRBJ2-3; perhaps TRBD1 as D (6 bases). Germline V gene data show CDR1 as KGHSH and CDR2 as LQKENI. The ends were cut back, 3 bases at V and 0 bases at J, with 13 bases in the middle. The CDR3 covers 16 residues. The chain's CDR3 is CASSPLTGGSTDTQYF. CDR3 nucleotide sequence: TGTGCCAGCTCACCGCTGACAGGAGGAAGCACAGATACGCAGTATTTT.

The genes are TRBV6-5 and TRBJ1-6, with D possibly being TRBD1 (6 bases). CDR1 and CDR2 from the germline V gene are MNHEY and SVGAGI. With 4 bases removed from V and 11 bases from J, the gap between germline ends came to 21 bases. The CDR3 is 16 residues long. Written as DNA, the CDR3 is TGTGCCAGCAGTTTCCGGGACACGGATTTCGCGACACCCCTCCACTTT. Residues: CASSFRDTDFATPLHF.

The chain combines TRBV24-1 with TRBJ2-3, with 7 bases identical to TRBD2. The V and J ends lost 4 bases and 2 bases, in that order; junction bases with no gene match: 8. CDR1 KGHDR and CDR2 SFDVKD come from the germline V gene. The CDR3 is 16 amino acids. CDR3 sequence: CATSDPASGATDTQYF. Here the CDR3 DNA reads TGTGCCACCAGTGACCCAGCAAGCGGGGCCACAGATACGCAGTATTTT.

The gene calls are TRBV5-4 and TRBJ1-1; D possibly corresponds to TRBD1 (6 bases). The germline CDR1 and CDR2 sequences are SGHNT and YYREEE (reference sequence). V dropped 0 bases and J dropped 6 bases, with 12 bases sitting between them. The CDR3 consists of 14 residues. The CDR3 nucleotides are TGTGCCAGCAGCTTGGGTAGGGGGAGCGCTGAAGCTTTCTTT. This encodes CASSLGRGSAEAFF.

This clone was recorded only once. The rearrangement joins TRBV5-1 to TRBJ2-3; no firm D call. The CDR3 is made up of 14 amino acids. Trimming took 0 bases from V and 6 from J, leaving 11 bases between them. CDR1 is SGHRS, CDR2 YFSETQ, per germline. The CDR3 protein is CASSLGTPGDTQYF. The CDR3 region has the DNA TGCGCCAGCAGCTTGGGGACCCCTGGGGATACGCAGTATTTT.